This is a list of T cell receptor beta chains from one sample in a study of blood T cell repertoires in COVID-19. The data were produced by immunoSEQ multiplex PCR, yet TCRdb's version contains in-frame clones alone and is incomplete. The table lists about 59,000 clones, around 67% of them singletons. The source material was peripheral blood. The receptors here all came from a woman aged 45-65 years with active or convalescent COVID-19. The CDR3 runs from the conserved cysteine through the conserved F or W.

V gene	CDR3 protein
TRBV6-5	CASSPGTGELFF
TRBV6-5	CASSFFAGQFNQPQHF
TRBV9	CASSEGQGMGVTEAFF
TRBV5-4	CASSLAAGANVLTF
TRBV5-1	CASSLTGGRVNEQFF
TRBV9	CASSPDSRIYNEQFF
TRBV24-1	CATSYSGRSAGDEQFF
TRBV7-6	CASSLAGAGRTNTQYF
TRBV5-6	CASSLDRFSGNTIYF
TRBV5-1	CASSLERTKNIQYF
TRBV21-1	CASSQRQAGTRGVCTDTQYF
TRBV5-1	CASSEIAGNNIQYF
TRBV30	CALNTAGVGNEQFF
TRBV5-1	CASSRAQRETQYF
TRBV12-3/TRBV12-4	CASLTGGSETQYF
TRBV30	CAWRVSGGEKLFF
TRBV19	CASSALQGGNTEAFF
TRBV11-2	CASSQPTGTSTEAFF
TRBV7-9	CASSLEAEETQYF
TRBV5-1	CASSLGGSLAGSITDTQYF
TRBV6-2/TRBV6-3	CASSSDRDGKNIQYF
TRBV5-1	CASSLGGFTGELFF
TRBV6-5	CAAEGPREQYF
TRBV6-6	CASSRAPGNNQPQHF
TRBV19	CASSMGHAGGTEAFF
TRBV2	CASTGTEQYF
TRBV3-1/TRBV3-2	CASSRATGELFF
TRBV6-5	CASSSTGDRPTEAFF
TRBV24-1	CATAIRRDEQFF
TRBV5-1	CASSPRLAQHEQYF
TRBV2	CASVHGQEGYEQYF
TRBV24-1	CATSDLTTGGSNQPQHF
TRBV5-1	CASSFVSGKRQETQYF
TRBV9	CASSVAGVTAGELFF
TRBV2	CASSEEEGMEAGGIRGTDTQYF
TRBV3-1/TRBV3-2	CASSQPRYSGANVLTF
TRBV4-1	CASSRATVLGDEQFF
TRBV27	CASSSDRPGWEKLFF
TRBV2	CASSGLTGYGNIQYF
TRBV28	CASSPTGQTYEQYF
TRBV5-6	CASRFRLAGVDTQYF
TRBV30	CASPGLNTGELFF
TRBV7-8	CASSSAGRLYEQYF
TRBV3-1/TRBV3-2	CASSLPGQTYEGYTF
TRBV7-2	CASSLTSGRYEQYF
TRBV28	CASSTGQGYGYTF
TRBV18	CASSPRPSGRSSYNEQFF
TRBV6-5	CASAKGANTGELFF
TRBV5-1	CASSLMAGGPTDTQYF
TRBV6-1	CASSEAALVRGTEAFF
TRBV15	CATSRDLGAGTSSYEQYF
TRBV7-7	CASSLKDLVLAGGPGCYEQYF
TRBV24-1	CATSGSPTWGYTF
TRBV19	CASSSGVNYGYTF
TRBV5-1	CASSPSGWTYEQYF
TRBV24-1	CATSDPATVSDTQYF
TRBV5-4	CASSLGSSRPTNEKLFF